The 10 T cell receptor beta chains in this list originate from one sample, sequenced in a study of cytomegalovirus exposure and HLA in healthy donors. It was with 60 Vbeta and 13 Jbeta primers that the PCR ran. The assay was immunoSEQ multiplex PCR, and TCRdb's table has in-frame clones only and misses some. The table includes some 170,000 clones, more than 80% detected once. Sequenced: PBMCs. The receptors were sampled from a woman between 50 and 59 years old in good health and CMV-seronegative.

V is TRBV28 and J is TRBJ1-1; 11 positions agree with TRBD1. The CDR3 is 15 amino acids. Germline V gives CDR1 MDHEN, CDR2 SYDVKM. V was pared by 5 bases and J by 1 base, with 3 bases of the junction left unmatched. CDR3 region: CASSGTGGSNTEAFF. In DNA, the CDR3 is TGTGCCAGCAGTGGGACAGGGGGATCGAACACTGAAGCTTTCTTT.

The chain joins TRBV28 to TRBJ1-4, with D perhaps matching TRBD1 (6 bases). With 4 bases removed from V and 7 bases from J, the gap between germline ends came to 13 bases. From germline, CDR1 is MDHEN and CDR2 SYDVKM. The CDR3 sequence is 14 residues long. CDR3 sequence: CASSWEGVPEKLFF. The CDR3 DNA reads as TGTGCCAGCAGTTGGGAGGGGGTTCCTGAAAAACTGTTTTTT.

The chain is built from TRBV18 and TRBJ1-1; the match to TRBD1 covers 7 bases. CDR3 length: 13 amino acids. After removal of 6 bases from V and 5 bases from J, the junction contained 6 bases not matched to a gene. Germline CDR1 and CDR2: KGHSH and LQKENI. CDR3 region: CASSTTGVTEAFF. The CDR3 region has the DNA TGTGCCAGCTCGACTACAGGGGTGACTGAAGCTTTCTTT.

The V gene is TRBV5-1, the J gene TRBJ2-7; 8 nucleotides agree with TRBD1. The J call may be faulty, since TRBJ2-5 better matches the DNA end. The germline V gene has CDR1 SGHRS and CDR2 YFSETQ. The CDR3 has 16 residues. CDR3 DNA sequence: TGCGCCAGCAGCTTGGAAGTCAGGGGGCGCGGGAAGACCCAGTACTTC. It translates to CASSLEVRGRGKTQYF.

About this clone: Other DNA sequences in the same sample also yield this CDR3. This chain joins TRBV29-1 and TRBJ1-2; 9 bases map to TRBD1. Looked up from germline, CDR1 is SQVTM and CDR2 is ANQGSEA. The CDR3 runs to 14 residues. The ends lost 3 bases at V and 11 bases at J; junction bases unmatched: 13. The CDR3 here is CSVEDIGTGYLYTF. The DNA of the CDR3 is TGCAGCGTTGAGGATATTGGGACAGGGTATCTGTACACCTTC.

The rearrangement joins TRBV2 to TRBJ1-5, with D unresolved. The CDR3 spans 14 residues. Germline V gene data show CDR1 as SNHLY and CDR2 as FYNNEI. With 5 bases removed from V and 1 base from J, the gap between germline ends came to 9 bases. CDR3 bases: TGTGCCAGCAGTTTCTGGGCAAGCAATCAGCCCCAGCATTTT. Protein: CASSFWASNQPQHF.

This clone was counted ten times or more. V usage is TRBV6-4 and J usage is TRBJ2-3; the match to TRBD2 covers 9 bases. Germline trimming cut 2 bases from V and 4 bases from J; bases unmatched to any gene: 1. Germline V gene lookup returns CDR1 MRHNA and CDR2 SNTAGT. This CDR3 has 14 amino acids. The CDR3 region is CASSDGGGADTQYF. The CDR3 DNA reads TGTGCCAGCAGTGACGGCGGGGGGGCAGATACGCAGTATTTT.

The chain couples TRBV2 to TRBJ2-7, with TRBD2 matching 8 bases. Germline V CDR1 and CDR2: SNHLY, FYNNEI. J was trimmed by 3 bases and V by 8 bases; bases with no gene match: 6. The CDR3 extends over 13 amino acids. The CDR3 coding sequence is TGTGCCAGCGGTGGGGGGACTAGCTACGAGCAGTACTTC. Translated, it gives CASGGGTSYEQYF.

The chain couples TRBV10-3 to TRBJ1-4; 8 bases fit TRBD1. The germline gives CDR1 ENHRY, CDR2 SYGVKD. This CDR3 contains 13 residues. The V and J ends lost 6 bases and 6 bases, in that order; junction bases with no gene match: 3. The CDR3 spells CAIRDRVDEKLFF. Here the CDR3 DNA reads TGTGCCATCAGGGACAGGGTGGATGAAAAACTGTTTTTT.

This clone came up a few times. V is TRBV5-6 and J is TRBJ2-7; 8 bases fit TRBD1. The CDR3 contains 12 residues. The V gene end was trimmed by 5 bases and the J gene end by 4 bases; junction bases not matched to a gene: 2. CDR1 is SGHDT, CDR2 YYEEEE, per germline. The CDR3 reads CASRRTGYEQYF. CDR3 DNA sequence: TGTGCCAGCAGACGGACAGGGTACGAGCAGTACTTC.